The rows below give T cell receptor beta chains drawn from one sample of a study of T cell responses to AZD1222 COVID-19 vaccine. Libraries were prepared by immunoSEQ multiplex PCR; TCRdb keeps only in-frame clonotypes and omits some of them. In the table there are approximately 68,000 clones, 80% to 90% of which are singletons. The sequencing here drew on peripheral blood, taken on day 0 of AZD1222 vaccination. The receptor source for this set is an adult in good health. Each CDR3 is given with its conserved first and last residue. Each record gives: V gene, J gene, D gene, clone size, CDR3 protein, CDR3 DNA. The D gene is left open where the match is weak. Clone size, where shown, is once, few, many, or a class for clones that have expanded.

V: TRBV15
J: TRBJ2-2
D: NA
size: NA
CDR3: CATRGKGGNTGELFF
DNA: TGTGCCACCAGAGGCAAAGGGGGGAACACCGGGGAGCTGTTTTTT

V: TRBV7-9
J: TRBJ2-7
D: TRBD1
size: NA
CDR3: CASSALSGQGIPYEQYF
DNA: TGTGCCAGCAGCGCCCTGAGCGGACAGGGGATCCCCTACGAGCAGTACTTC

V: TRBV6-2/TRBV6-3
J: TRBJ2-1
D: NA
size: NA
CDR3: CASSQTGYSYNEQFF
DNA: TGTGCCAGCAGTCAAACAGGGTACTCCTACAATGAGCAGTTCTTC

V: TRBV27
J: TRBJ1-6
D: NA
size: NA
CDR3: CASSLSPYSPLHF
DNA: TGTGCCAGCAGTTTATCCCCCTATTCACCCCTCCACTTT

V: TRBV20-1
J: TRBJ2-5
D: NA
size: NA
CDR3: CSAFGQETQYF
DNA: TGCAGTGCTTTCGGCCAAGAGACCCAGTACTTC

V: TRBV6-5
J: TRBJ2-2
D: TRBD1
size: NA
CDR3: CATRQGANTGELFF
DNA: TGTGCCACCAGACAGGGGGCAAACACCGGGGAGCTGTTTTTT

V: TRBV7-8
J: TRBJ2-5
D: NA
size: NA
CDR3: CASSLAGSQTQYF
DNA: TGTGCCAGCAGCTTAGCAGGGTCTCAGACCCAGTACTTC

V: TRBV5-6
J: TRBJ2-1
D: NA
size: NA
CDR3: CASSHFEGGREQFF
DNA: TGTGCCAGCAGCCATTTCGAGGGGGGACGGGAGCAGTTCTTC

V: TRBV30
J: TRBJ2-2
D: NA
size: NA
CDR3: CAWSGDWNTGELFF
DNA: TGTGCCTGGAGTGGGGACTGGAACACCGGGGAGCTGTTTTTT

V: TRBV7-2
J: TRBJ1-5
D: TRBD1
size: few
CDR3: CASSTTGGRGNQPQHF
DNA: TGTGCCAGCAGCACGACAGGGGGTCGGGGCAATCAGCCCCAGCATTTT

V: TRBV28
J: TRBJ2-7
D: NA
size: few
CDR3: CASSLTTYEQYF
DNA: TGTGCCAGCAGTCTAACGACTTACGAGCAGTACTTC

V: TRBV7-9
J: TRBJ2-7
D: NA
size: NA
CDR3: CASSFDPDYEQYF
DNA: TGTGCCAGCAGCTTCGACCCTGACTACGAGCAGTACTTC

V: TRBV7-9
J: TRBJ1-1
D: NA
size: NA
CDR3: CASRTTGGNTEAFF
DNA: TGTGCCAGCAGAACGACAGGAGGGAACACTGAAGCTTTCTTT

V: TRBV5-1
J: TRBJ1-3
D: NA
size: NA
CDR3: CASSLATTAGNTIYF
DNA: TGCGCCAGCAGCTTGGCTACCACCGCTGGAAACACCATATATTTT

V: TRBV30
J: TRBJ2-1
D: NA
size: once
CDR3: CALGGFSYNEQFF
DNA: TGTGCCCTAGGGGGATTCTCCTACAATGAGCAGTTCTTC

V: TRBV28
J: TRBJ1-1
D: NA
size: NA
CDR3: CASSFGVSPEAFF
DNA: TGTGCCAGCAGTTTTGGGGTATCTCCTGAAGCTTTCTTT

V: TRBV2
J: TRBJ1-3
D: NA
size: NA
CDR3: CASSEQGQISGNTIYF
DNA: TGTGCCAGCAGTGAACAGGGACAAATCTCTGGAAACACCATATATTTT

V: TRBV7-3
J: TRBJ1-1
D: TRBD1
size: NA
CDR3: CASSSTGAGNTEAFF
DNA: TGTGCCAGCAGCTCCACAGGGGCGGGGAACACTGAAGCTTTCTTT

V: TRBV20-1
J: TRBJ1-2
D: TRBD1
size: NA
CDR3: CSASGWGQVDGYGYTF
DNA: TGCAGTGCTAGTGGCTGGGGACAGGTGGATGGCTATGGCTACACCTTC

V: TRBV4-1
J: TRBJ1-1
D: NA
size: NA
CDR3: CASSRTDRNTEAFF
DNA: TGCGCCAGCAGCCGAACGGACCGAAACACTGAAGCTTTCTTT

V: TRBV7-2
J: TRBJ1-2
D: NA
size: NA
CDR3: CASSSSDGYGYTF
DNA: TGTGCCAGCAGCTCGTCGGACGGCTATGGCTACACCTTC

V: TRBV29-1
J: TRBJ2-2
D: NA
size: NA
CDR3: CSVDSGTDTGELFF
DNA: TGCAGCGTGGATTCCGGGACGGACACCGGGGAGCTGTTTTTT

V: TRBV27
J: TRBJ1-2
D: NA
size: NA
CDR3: CASSFGGDYGYTF
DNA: TGTGCCAGCAGTTTTGGGGGCGACTATGGCTACACCTTC

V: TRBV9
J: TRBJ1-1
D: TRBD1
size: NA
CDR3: CASSVAGQGNTEAFF
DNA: TGTGCCAGCAGCGTAGCGGGACAGGGGAACACTGAAGCTTTCTTT

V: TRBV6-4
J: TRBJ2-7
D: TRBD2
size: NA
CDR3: CASSAFGGAYEQYF
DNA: TGTGCCAGCAGTGCGTTCGGGGGGGCCTACGAGCAGTACTTC

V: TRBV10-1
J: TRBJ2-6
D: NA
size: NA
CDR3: CASSESTSGANVLTF
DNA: TGCGCCAGCAGTGAGTCGACCTCTGGGGCCAACGTCCTGACTTTC

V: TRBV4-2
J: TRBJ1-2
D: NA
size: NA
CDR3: CASSQEQELGKNGYTF
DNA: TGTGCCAGCAGCCAAGAACAGGAGTTGGGAAAGAATGGCTACACCTTC

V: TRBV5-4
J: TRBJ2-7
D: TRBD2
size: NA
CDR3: CASNGGASYEQYF
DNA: TGTGCCAGCAACGGGGGGGCCTCCTACGAGCAGTACTTC

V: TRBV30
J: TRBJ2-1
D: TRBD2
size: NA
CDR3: CAWNRLAGGPANEQFF
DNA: TGTGCCTGGAACCGACTAGCGGGGGGGCCGGCCAATGAGCAGTTCTTC

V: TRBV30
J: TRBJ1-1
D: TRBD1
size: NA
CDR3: CAWKRTGGRDAFF
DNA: TGTGCCTGGAAGAGAACAGGGGGCAGAGACGCTTTCTTT

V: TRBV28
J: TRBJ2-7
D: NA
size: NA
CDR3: CATLGMSSYEQYF
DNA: TGTGCCACCCTAGGCATGAGCTCCTACGAGCAGTACTTC

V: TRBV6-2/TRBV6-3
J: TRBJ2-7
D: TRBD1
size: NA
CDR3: CASSYTSDRAGDEQYF
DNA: TGTGCCAGCAGTTACACGTCGGACAGGGCTGGAGACGAGCAGTACTTC

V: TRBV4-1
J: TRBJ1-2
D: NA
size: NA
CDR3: CASSQPNGNGYTF
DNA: TGCGCCAGCAGCCAACCCAACGGGAATGGCTACACCTTC

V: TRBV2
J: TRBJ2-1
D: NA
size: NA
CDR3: CATQRGTPGVDEQFF
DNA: TGTGCCACACAACGAGGGACTCCGGGGGTCGATGAGCAGTTCTTC

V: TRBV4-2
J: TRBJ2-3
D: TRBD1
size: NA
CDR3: CASSQGHIDRVGTDTQYF
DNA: TGTGCCAGCAGCCAAGGGCATATCGACAGGGTAGGCACAGATACGCAGTATTTT

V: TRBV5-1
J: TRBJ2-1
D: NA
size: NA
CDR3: CASSLVVAGALEQFF
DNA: TGCGCCAGCAGCTTGGTAGTGGCAGGGGCTCTTGAGCAGTTCTTC

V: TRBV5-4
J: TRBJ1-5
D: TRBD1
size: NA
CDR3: CASSATPGTGNQPQHF
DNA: TGTGCCAGCAGCGCAACGCCCGGGACAGGGAATCAGCCCCAGCATTTT

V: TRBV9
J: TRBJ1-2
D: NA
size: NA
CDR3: CASSAGSRGRNYGYTF
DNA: TGTGCCAGCAGCGCCGGAAGTAGGGGACGGAACTATGGCTACACCTTC

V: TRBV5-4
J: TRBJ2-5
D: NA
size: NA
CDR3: CASSLNTGYGGETQYF
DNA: TGTGCCAGCAGCTTAAATACAGGGTACGGAGGAGAGACCCAGTACTTC

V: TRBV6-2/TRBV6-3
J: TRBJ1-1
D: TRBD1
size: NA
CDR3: CASSSRQGVNTEAFF
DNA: TGTGCCAGCAGTTCGAGACAGGGGGTGAACACTGAAGCTTTCTTT

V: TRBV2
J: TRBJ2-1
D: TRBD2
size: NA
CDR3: CASTSGYNEQFF
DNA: TGTGCCAGCACTAGCGGCTACAATGAGCAGTTCTTC

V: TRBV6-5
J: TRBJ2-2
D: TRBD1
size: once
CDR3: CASSYAGQGWTGELFF
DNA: TGTGCCAGCAGTTACGCCGGACAGGGGTGGACCGGGGAGCTGTTTTTT

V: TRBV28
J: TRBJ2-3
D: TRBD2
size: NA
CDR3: CASSLAGGGTDTQYF
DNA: TGTGCCAGCAGTTTAGCGGGGGGTGGCACAGATACGCAGTATTTT

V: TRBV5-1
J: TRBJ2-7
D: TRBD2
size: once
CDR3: CASAGLAGYEQYF
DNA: TGCGCCAGCGCCGGACTAGCGGGGTACGAGCAGTACTTC

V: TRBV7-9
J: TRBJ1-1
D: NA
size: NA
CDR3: CASSFRRGDTEAFF
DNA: TGTGCCAGCAGCTTTAGACGGGGGGACACTGAAGCTTTCTTT

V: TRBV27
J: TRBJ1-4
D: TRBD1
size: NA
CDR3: CASSGTGATNEKLFF
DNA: TGTGCCAGCAGTGGGACAGGGGCAACTAATGAAAAACTGTTTTTT

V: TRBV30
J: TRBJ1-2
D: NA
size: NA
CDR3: CAFMGRSGSGYTF
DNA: TGTGCCTTTATGGGACGGTCTGGGTCTGGCTACACCTTC

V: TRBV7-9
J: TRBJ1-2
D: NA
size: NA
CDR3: CASSQFRSDDYGYTF
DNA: TGTGCCAGCAGCCAATTTCGCTCGGACGATTATGGCTACACCTTC

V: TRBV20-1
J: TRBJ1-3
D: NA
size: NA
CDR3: CSARNTIYF
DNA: TGCAGTGCTAGAAACACCATATATTTT

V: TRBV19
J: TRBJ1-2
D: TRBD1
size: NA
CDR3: CASSNNRGNYGYTF
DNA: TGTGCCAGTTCAAACAACAGGGGTAACTATGGCTACACCTTC

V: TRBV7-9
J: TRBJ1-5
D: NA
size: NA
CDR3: CASSPGGGNQPQHF
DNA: TGTGCCAGCAGCCCGGGGGGAGGTAATCAGCCCCAGCATTTT

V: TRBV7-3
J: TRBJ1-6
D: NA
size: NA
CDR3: CASSLSPGNNSPLHF
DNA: TGTGCCAGCAGCTTATCACCGGGGAATAATTCACCCCTCCACTTT

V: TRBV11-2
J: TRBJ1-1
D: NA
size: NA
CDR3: CASSLEEGTEAFF
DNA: TGTGCCAGCAGCTTAGAAGAGGGCACTGAAGCTTTCTTT

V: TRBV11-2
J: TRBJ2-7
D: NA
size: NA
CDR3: CASSLGLVYEQYF
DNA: TGTGCCAGCAGCTTAGGACTCGTCTACGAGCAGTACTTC

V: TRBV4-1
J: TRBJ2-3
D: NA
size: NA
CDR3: CASSPLTGFLADTQYF
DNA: TGCGCCAGCAGCCCGCTAACAGGGTTTCTGGCAGATACGCAGTATTTT

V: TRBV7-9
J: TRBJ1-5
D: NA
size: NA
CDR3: CASSLAEGGNQPQHF
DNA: TGTGCCAGCAGCTTAGCCGAGGGTGGCAATCAGCCCCAGCATTTT

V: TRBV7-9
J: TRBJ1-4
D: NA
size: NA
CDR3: CASRASGSEKLFF
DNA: TGTGCCAGCAGGGCAAGCGGCTCTGAAAAACTGTTTTTT

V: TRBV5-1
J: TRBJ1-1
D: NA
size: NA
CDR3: CASHSHTEAFF
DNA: TGCGCCAGCCACTCCCACACTGAAGCTTTCTTT

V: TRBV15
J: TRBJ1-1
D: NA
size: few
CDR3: CATSRDRMGAEAFF
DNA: TGTGCCACCAGCAGAGATAGGATGGGGGCTGAAGCTTTCTTT

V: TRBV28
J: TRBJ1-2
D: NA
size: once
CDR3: CASSRIQGTGYGYTF
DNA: TGTGCCAGCAGTCGCATCCAAGGGACGGGCTATGGCTACACCTTC